These 19 T cell receptor beta chains came from one sample sequenced in a study of chemoradiotherapy in HPV16-positive cancers. Sequenced by immunoSEQ multiplex PCR; TCRdb stores in-frame clones only, minus some. The sample lists about 12,000 clones, nearly 90% occurring once. This sample was taken from a patient who underwent chemoradiotherapy. The receptor set was obtained from a human donor with HPV-associated anogenital cancer.

V gene TRBV19 combines with J gene TRBJ1-5, with D possibly TRBD1 on 6 matching bases. V was cut by 7 bases and J by 4 bases, with 17 bases left in between. Germline V gene data show CDR1 as LNHDA and CDR2 as SQIVND (reference sequence). The CDR3 spans 15 residues. The CDR3 is CASTTGGAGNQPQHF. The CDR3 DNA reads TGTGCCAGTACCACCGGGGGGGCTGGAAATCAGCCCCAGCATTTT.

The genes are TRBV4-1 and TRBJ2-7; a possible D gene is TRBD1 (6 bases). Germline V CDR1 and CDR2: MGHRA, YSYEKL. Trimming removed 0 bases at V and 3 bases at J, with 12 bases between. The CDR3 extends over 15 amino acids. The CDR3 coding sequence is TGCGCCAGCAGCCAAGAAAACCGGGACAACTACGAGCAGTACTTC. This sequence encodes CASSQENRDNYEQYF.

V usage is TRBV11-2 and J usage is TRBJ1-5; 9 bases are shared with TRBD1. Per the germline V gene, CDR1 is SGHAT and CDR2 is FQNNGV. The CDR3 length is 16 residues. With 1 base clipped from V and 4 bases from J, the junction kept 5 bases outside the gene matches. The CDR3 nucleotides read TGTGCCAGCAGCTTAGGGCCGGGACAGGGAAATCAGCCCCAGCATTTT. Translation: CASSLGPGQGNQPQHF.

The chain recombines TRBV4-1 with TRBJ1-1; D unclear. CDR1 is MGHRA, CDR2 YSYEKL, per germline. With 0 bases removed from V and 1 base from J, the gap between germline ends came to 9 bases. The CDR3 runs to 15 residues. CDR3: CASSQDRAANTEAFF. The DNA of the CDR3 is TGCGCCAGCAGCCAAGACCGGGCCGCGAACACTGAAGCTTTCTTT.

This clone was observed a single time. The CDR3 here is CASTRNQGLTSYEQYF. The DNA of the CDR3 is TGTGCCAGCACCCGAAACCAGGGTTTAACCTCCTACGAGCAGTACTTC. The chain has TRBV21-1 and TRBJ2-7; TRBD1, the table's D call, lacks a check against the DNA. TRBV21-1 is given as a pseudogene. CDR3 length: 16 amino acids.

The chain is built from TRBV5-1 and TRBJ1-2; D remains unclear. With 0 bases removed from V and 0 bases from J, the gap between germline ends came to 12 bases. CDR1 is SGHRS and CDR2 is YFSETQ in the germline V gene. This CDR3 has 16 amino acids. The CDR3 loop reads CASSLAGNLANYGYTF. DNA of the CDR3: TGCGCCAGCAGCTTGGCCGGGAACTTAGCTAACTATGGCTACACCTTC.

The CDR3 sequence: CASSPGTSGFNEQFF. CDR3 nucleotide sequence: TGTGCCAGCAGCCCCGGGACTAGCGGATTCAATGAGCAGTTCTTC. The rearrangement uses TRBV11-1 and TRBJ2-1; TRBD2 matches at 11 bases. The CDR3 covers 15 residues. J was trimmed by 6 bases and V by 5 bases; bases with no gene match: 6. Germline V lookup: CDR1 SGHAT, CDR2 FQDESV (reference sequence).

This clone was detected once. The J gene is TRBJ1-1, the V gene TRBV5-8; the D is unclear. CDR3 size: 14 residues. Germline V gene lookup returns CDR1 SGHTS and CDR2 YDEGEE. Deletions cut 4 bases from V and 0 bases from J, with 10 bases between. CDR3 DNA sequence: TGTGCCAGCAGCCCGAGACGAATGAACACTGAAGCTTTCTTT. Its protein is CASSPRRMNTEAFF.

This sequence joins TRBV5-6 and TRBJ2-7, with unresolved D. The CDR3 consists of 12 residues. The germline V gene has CDR1 SGHDT and CDR2 YYEEEE. With 7 bases removed from V and 6 bases from J, the gap between germline ends came to 14 bases. The DNA for the CDR3 is TGTGCCAGCCGATCCTTAAGTGCCGAGCAGTACTTC. Its translation: CASRSLSAEQYF.

The chain is built from TRBV7-9 and TRBJ2-1, with 7 nucleotides matching TRBD2. The CDR3 loop spans 13 amino acids. Germline CDR1 is SEHNR and CDR2 is FQNEAQ (reference sequence). V lost 1 base, J lost 8 bases, and 2 bases stayed unmatched. CDR3 sequence: CASSLGGRDEQFF. The DNA for the CDR3 is TGTGCCAGCAGCTTAGGGGGGAGGGATGAGCAGTTCTTC. Variable domain in full (rest from reference TRBV7-9 and TRBJ2-1): DTGVSQNPRHKITKRGQNVTFRCDPISEHNRLYWYRQTLGQGPEFLTYFQNEAQLEKSRLLSDRFSAERPKGSFSTLEIQRTEQGDSAMYLCASSLGGRDEQFFGPGTRLTVL.

The rearrangement links TRBV5-1 to TRBJ1-6; no reliable D call. CDR3 length equals 14 residues. V lost 2 bases and J lost 7, with 10 bases in between. Germline CDR1 reads SGHRS; CDR2 reads YFSETQ. As DNA, the CDR3 is TGCGCCAGCAGCTTAGGACGTGGGAATTCACCCCTCCACTTT. It yields the protein CASSLGRGNSPLHF.

This sequence joins TRBV5-6 and TRBJ1-2, with D hard to call. This CDR3 contains 15 residues. Trimming shortened V by 0 bases and J by 0 bases, and 9 bases separated the two germline ends. Germline V gene data show CDR1 as SGHDT and CDR2 as YYEEEE. CDR3 nucleotide sequence: TGTGCCAGCAGCTTGGGACCGGGAGCTAACTATGGCTACACCTTC. Its translation: CASSLGPGANYGYTF.

For the CDR3, the DNA is TGTGCCAGCAGCTTAGAACTAGCGGGATCCGAGCAGTACTTC. The encoded protein is CASSLELAGSEQYF. The chain uses TRBV2 and TRBJ2-7; 10 nucleotides agree with TRBD2. The CDR3 has 14 amino acids. Germline V gives CDR1 SNHLY, CDR2 FYNNEI. V was clipped by 6 bases and J by 6 bases; unmatched bases: 8.

The chain couples TRBV19 to TRBJ2-5, with no clear D. The germline CDR1 and CDR2 sequences are LNHDA and SQIVND (reference sequence). Trimming removed 3 bases at V and 1 base at J, with 9 bases between. CDR3 length: 14 amino acids. CDR3 loop: CASSIMLGQETQYF. In nucleotides, the CDR3 is TGTGCCAGTAGTATTATGCTCGGCCAAGAGACCCAGTACTTC.

This chain connects TRBV9 to TRBJ2-7; D unresolved. The CDR3 contains 16 residues. Germline V lookup: CDR1 SGDLS, CDR2 YYNGEE. The germline V and J ends were trimmed by 0 bases and 1 base, with 14 bases remaining between them. In DNA form, the CDR3 reads TGTGCCAGCAGCGTAGATCTCGGCTCCAGGTCCTACGAGCAGTACTTC. It specifies CASSVDLGSRSYEQYF. The whole variable domain, filled in from reference TRBV9 and TRBJ2-7, reads DSGVTQTPKHLITATGQRVTLRCSPRSGDLSVYWYQQSLDQGLQFLIQYYNGEERAKGNILERFSAQQFPDLHSELNLSSLELGDSALYFCASSVDLGSRSYEQYFGPGTRLTVT.

The chain has TRBV2 and TRBJ2-3, with D possibly called TRBD1 or TRBD2 (5 bases each). V was cut by 6 bases and J by 6 bases, with 16 bases left in between. The germline CDR1 and CDR2 sequences are SNHLY and FYNNEI. The CDR3 is made up of 14 amino acids. CDR3 in DNA: TGTGCCAGCAGATCCGGGACCCTGGGGGATACGCAGTATTTT. Translated, it gives CASRSGTLGDTQYF.

CDR3 DNA sequence: TGTGCCAGCAGCGAACTTCCGGGACAGGGAAAAATGGACGAGCAGTACTTC. Its protein is CASSELPGQGKMDEQYF. V and J are TRBV7-8 and TRBJ2-7, with 9 bases identical to TRBD1. Trimming at V came to 5 bases and at J to 5 bases, leaving 16 bases not matched to a gene. Germline V gene sequence: CDR1 SGHVS, CDR2 FQNEAQ. The CDR3 sequence is 17 residues long.

The chain links TRBV27 to TRBJ1-1; D unresolved. In germline, CDR1 is MNHEY, CDR2 SMNVEV (reference sequence). The CDR3 covers 15 residues. V was cut by 5 bases and J by 1 base, with 14 bases left in between. The CDR3 bases are TGTGCCAGCAGTCCGAACCCTCCCCGGAACACTGAAGCTTTCTTT. Its protein is CASSPNPPRNTEAFF.

This chain's CDR3 is CASSFFGGPSYEQYF. The DNA for the CDR3 is TGTGCCAGCAGCTTTTTCGGGGGGCCTTCCTACGAGCAGTACTTC. The chain recombines TRBV11-2 with TRBJ2-7; perhaps TRBD2 as D (7 bases). V was cut by 3 bases and J by 1 base, with 13 bases left in between. CDR1 is SGHAT and CDR2 is FQNNGV in the germline V gene. The CDR3 is 15 residues long. Looking up the rest from reference TRBV11-2 and TRBJ2-7 gives the full variable domain: EAGVAQSPRYKIIEKRQSVAFWCNPISGHATLYWYQQILGQGPKLLIQFQNNGVVDDSQLPKDRFSAERLKGVDSTLKIQPAKLEDSAVYLCASSFFGGPSYEQYFGPGTRLTVT.